A selection of T cell receptor beta chains follows, all from one sample in a study of identical twins. From the 5' RACE reads, TCRdb called clonotypes with MiXCR, one entry per CDR3 protein. The sample includes about 330,000 distinct CDR3 sequences, over 9% of them seen just once. The sample was also reused in another study, on yellow fever vaccine responses in identical twins.

Material for sequencing was CD8+ T cells sorted from blood. The receptors derive from a woman aged 18-29 years in good health. Both conserved end residues are part of each CDR3. D genes are given only for firm matches. Clone size, where shown, is once, few, many, or a class for clones that have expanded.

D gene,clone size,J gene,V gene,CDR3 DNA,CDR3 protein
.,.,TRBJ2-2,TRBV7-2,TGTGCCAGCAGCTGGCGACCAGGTGTTAACACCGGGGAGCTGTTTTTT,CASSWRPGVNTGELFF
.,.,TRBJ2-5,TRBV24-1,TGTGCCACCAGTGATGGGGACTGGCCACAAGAGACCCAGTACTTC,CATSDGDWPQETQYF
.,.,TRBJ1-1,TRBV2,TGTGCCAGCACCCTACCGTATGGTTTGGAAGCTTTCTTT,CASTLPYGLEAFF
TRBD1,few,TRBJ2-3,TRBV12-3/TRBV12-4,TGTGCCAGCAGTTGGACAGGCTCTAGCACAGATACGCAGTATTTT,CASSWTGSSTDTQYF
.,once,TRBJ2-3,TRBV7-7,TGTGCCAGCAGCTCCTTGGACCCGGCCACAGATACGCAGTATTTT,CASSSLDPATDTQYF
TRBD2,many,TRBJ2-7,TRBV7-9,TGTGCCAGCAGGTCGGGGGGGTCCTACGAGCAGTACTTC,CASRSGGSYEQYF
TRBD1,few,TRBJ2-3,TRBV12-3/TRBV12-4,TGTGCCAGCAGTTCCTCGACAGGGCGCACAGATACGCAGTATTTT,CASSSSTGRTDTQYF
.,.,TRBJ2-3,TRBV12-3/TRBV12-4,TGTGCCAGCAGTTTCGTGAGGGGTTACGCAGATACGCAGTATTTT,CASSFVRGYADTQYF
.,few,TRBJ2-1,TRBV15,TGTGCCACCAGCGCCGGACAGCAATCATACAATGAGCAGTTCTTC,CATSAGQQSYNEQFF
TRBD1,.,TRBJ2-1,TRBV10-2,TGCGCCAGCAGTGTCCCCGACCAGACAGGGATTAATGAGCAGTTCTTC,CASSVPDQTGINEQFF
.,.,TRBJ2-5,TRBV9,TGTGCCAGCAGCGAACACACAGGATACCAAGAGACCCAGTACTTC,CASSEHTGYQETQYF
.,.,TRBJ2-1,TRBV12-3/TRBV12-4,TGTGCCAGCAGTTTGCTGGACTCCTACAATGAGCAGTTCTTC,CASSLLDSYNEQFF
.,.,TRBJ2-2,TRBV3-1,TGTGCCAGCAGCCAAGGAGCCGGGGAGCTGTTTTTT,CASSQGAGELFF
TRBD1,.,TRBJ2-7,TRBV4-1,TGCGCCAGCAGCCTCGGACAGGGGGGGGGCGAGCAGTACTTC,CASSLGQGGGEQYF
.,.,TRBJ2-7,TRBV29-1,TGCAGCGCCCGATCAACAGCTACCTACGAGCAGTACTTC,CSARSTATYEQYF
TRBD2,.,TRBJ2-7,TRBV20-1,TGCTGTGCCGAGAGCGGGACTAGCGGGAGGGCCTACGAGCAGTACTTC,CCAESGTSGRAYEQYF
.,.,TRBJ2-5,TRBV11-2,TGTGCCAGCAGCTTAGAGTATGTGGCTTTAAGCGGCAGCGGAGAGACCCAGTACTTC,CASSLEYVALSGSGETQYF
.,.,TRBJ2-5,TRBV7-8,TGTGCCAGCAGCTTAGGCCCTTGGCGGGATCAAGAGACCCAGTACTTC,CASSLGPWRDQETQYF
TRBD2,few,TRBJ2-3,TRBV27,TGTGCCAGCACCCCCGTGGCGGGAGCCGCAGATACGCAGTATTTT,CASTPVAGAADTQYF
.,many,TRBJ2-1,TRBV5-1,TGCGCCAGCAGCTTGAGTGTAGTGGGACGGTTCAATGAGCAGTTCTTC,CASSLSVVGRFNEQFF
.,.,TRBJ2-1,TRBV24-1,TGTGCCACCAGTGATATTACTAGTCCCTACAATGAGCAGTTCTTC,CATSDITSPYNEQFF
TRBD2,few,TRBJ2-3,TRBV9,TGTGCCAGCAGCCCCTGGGGGGGGGTCACAGATACGCAGTATTTT,CASSPWGGVTDTQYF
.,many,TRBJ2-7,TRBV12-3/TRBV12-4,TGTGCCAGCAGTTTCGGCGGTGATATAAACGAGCAGTACTTC,CASSFGGDINEQYF
TRBD1,.,TRBJ2-1,TRBV29-1,TGCAGCGTTGAGAGGATCACGGGAGCTGGGACAGGGAAATACAATGAGCAGTTCTTC,CSVERITGAGTGKYNEQFF
TRBD2,once,TRBJ2-3,TRBV29-1,TGCAGCGGGCGGGGGGCGTACACTAGCACAGATACGCAGTATTTT,CSGRGAYTSTDTQYF
.,.,TRBJ2-7,TRBV27,TGTGCCAGCAGTTTGGCGGGACCTCCGGGAGAGCAGTACTTC,CASSLAGPPGEQYF
TRBD2,.,TRBJ2-7,TRBV29-1,TGCAGCGCCCGGACTAGCGGGAACTACGAGCAGTACTTC,CSARTSGNYEQYF
TRBD2,few,TRBJ2-1,TRBV5-1,TGCGCCAGCAGCCTAGGACTAGCGGGGTGGACAGAGCAGTTCTTC,CASSLGLAGWTEQFF
TRBD1,few,TRBJ1-1,TRBV20-1,TGCAGTGCTATACATGGTGAAACAGGGGGATTTGAAGCTTTCTTT,CSAIHGETGGFEAFF
TRBD2,.,TRBJ2-4,TRBV4-2,TGTGCCAGCAGCCGCGGAGTAGCGGGGAGAAACAAAAACATTCAGTACTTC,CASSRGVAGRNKNIQYF
.,many,TRBJ1-1,TRBV2,TGTGCCAGCCTAGAGTCTAGTCCTCAGAACACTGAAGCTTTCTTT,CASLESSPQNTEAFF
TRBD1,many,TRBJ2-5,TRBV12-3/TRBV12-4,TGTGCCAGCAGTTCCCCTCCGGGACAGGGTCCCCAAGAGACCCAGTACTTC,CASSSPPGQGPQETQYF
TRBD2,.,TRBJ2-7,TRBV11-3,TGTGCCAGCAGCCAGGGACTAGCGGGAGCCGAGCAGTACTTC,CASSQGLAGAEQYF
.,few,TRBJ2-2,TRBV29-1,TGCAGCGTCAGACACAACACCGGGGAGCTGTTTTTT,CSVRHNTGELFF
.,.,TRBJ2-3,TRBV20-1,TGCAGTGCGACCGACGCGGCCACTAGCACAGATACGCAGTATTTT,CSATDAATSTDTQYF
.,.,TRBJ1-1,TRBV2,TGTGCCACCTCTACCGGTCTGCAGGGTAGGACTGAAGCTTTCTTT,CATSTGLQGRTEAFF
TRBD2,few,TRBJ2-2,TRBV5-6,TGTGCCAGCAGCCTGGGCCCTAGCGGGATTTACACCGGGGAGCTGTTTTTT,CASSLGPSGIYTGELFF
TRBD1,many,TRBJ2-1,TRBV9,TGTGCCAGCAGCGTAGAGGGGGACAGGGGATACAATGAGCAGTTCTTC,CASSVEGDRGYNEQFF
.,few,TRBJ1-2,TRBV5-6,TGTGCCAGCAGCTTGGAGGGGAGAGGGACATATGGCTACACCTTC,CASSLEGRGTYGYTF